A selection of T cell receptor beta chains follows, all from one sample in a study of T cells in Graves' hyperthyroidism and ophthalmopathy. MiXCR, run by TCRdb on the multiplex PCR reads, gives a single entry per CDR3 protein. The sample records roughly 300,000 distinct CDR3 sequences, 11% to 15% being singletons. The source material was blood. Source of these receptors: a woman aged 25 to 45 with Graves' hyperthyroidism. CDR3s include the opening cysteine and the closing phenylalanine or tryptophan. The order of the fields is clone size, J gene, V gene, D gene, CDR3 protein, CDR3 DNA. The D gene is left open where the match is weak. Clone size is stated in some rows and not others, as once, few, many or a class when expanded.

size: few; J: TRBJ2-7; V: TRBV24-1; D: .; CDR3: CATSGPIGDADEQYF; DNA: TGTGCCACCAGTGGGCCTATTGGGGACGCCGACGAGCAGTACTTC
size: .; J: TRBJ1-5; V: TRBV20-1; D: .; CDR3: CSASPAGANQPQHF; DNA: TGCAGTGCTAGCCCAGCAGGGGCCAATCAGCCCCAGCATTTT
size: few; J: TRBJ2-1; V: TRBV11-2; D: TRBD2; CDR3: CASSAWSLAGSSYNEQFF; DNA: TGTGCCAGCAGCGCTTGGAGCCTAGCGGGGAGCTCCTACAATGAGCAGTTCTTC
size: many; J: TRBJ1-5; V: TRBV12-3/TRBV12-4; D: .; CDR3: CASSLEGQPQHF; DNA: TGTGCCAGCAGTTTAGAGGGTCAGCCCCAGCATTTT
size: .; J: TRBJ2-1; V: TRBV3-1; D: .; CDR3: CASSLSAGTSREQFF; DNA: TGTGCCAGCAGTTTAAGTGCGGGGACCTCTCGTGAGCAGTTCTTC
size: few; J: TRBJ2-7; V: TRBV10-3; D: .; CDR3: CAISRSSYEQYF; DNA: TGTGCCATCAGTAGGAGCTCCTACGAGCAGTACTTC
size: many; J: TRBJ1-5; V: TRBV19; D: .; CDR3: CASSNLVTGFSNQPQHF; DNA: TGTGCCAGTAGTAACCTCGTCACAGGGTTTAGCAATCAGCCCCAGCATTTT
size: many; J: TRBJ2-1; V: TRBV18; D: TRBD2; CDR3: CASSPVLAGVYDEQFF; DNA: TGTGCCAGCTCACCCGTGCTAGCGGGAGTTTACGATGAGCAGTTCTTC
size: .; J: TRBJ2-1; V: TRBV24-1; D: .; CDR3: CATSVMGRYNEQFF; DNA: TGTGCCACCAGTGTTATGGGCAGGTACAATGAGCAGTTCTTC
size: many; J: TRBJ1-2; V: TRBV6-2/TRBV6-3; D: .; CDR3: CASSFRQTSNYGYTF; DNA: TGTGCCAGCAGTTTCCGTCAGACATCTAACTATGGCTACACCTTC
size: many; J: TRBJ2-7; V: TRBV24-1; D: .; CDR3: CATSEAGANEQYF; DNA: TGTGCCACCAGTGAGGCGGGGGCGAACGAGCAGTACTTC
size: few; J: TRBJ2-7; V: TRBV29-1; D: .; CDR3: CSVERLKNSSYEQYF; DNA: TGCAGCGTTGAACGATTAAAGAATAGCTCCTACGAGCAGTACTTC
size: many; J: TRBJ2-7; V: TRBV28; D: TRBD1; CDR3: CASSSPTGLGSEQYF; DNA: TGTGCCAGCAGTTCTCCGACAGGGTTGGGCAGCGAGCAGTACTTC
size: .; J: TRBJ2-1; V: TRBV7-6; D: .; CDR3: CASSERESFNEQFF; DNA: TGTGCCAGCAGCGAGCGAGAATCCTTCAATGAGCAGTTCTTC
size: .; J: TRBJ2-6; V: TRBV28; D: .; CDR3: CASSTTRGANVLTF; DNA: TGTGCCAGCAGTACAACCCGCGGGGCCAACGTCCTGACTTTC
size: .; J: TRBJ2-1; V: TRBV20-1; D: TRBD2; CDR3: CSAFPLTSGIYNEQFF; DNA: TGCAGTGCTTTCCCCCTGACTAGCGGGATCTACAATGAGCAGTTCTTC
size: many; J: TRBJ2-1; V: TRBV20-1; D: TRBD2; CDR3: CSASLAGVMQFF; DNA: TGCAGTGCTAGTCTTGCGGGAGTAATGCAGTTCTTC
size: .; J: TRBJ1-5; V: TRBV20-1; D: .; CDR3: CSANEQGSTSQPQHF; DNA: TGCAGTGCAAACGAACAGGGAAGTACCTCTCAGCCCCAGCATTTT
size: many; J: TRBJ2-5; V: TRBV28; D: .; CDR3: CASESGGSTQETQYF; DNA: TGTGCCAGCGAAAGTGGGGGATCGACCCAAGAGACCCAGTACTTC
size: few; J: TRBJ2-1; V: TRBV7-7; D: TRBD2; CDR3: CASSSPGLAGFMHSYNEQFF; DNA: TGTGCTAGCAGCTCACCGGGACTAGCGGGATTTATGCACTCCTACAATGAGCAGTTCTTC
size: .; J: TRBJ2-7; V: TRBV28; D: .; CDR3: CASSARDRSRYEQYF; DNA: TGTGCCAGCAGTGCCCGGGACCGGAGTCGGTACGAGCAGTACTTC
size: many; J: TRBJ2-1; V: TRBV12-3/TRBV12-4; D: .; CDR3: CASSPPGSSYNEQFF; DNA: TGTGCCAGCAGTCCCCCAGGAAGCTCCTACAATGAGCAGTTCTTC
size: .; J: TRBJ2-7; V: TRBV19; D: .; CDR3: CASSYGLISYEQYF; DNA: TGTGCCAGTAGTTACGGGTTGATCTCCTACGAGCAGTACTTC
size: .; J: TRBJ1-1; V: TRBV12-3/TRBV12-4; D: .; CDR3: CASSLADGNTEAFF; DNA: TGTGCCAGCAGTCTCGCCGACGGGAACACTGAAGCTTTCTTT
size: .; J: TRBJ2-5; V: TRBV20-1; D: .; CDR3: CSARGSPSPGETQYF; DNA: TGCAGTGCTAGAGGTAGTCCGAGCCCGGGAGAGACCCAGTACTTC
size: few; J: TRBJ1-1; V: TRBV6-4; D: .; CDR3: CASSYLGRDTEAFF; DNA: TGTGCCAGCAGTTATCTGGGCAGGGACACTGAAGCTTTCTTT
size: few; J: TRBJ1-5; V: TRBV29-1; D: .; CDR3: CSAGGVNQPQHF; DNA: TGCAGCGCTGGGGGGGTCAATCAGCCCCAGCATTTT
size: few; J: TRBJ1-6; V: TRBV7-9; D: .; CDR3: CASSPVGETPLHF; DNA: TGTGCCAGCAGCCCGGTGGGCGAGACACCCCTCCACTTT
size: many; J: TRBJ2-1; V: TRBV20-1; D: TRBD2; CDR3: CSARDAAGLAGINEQFF; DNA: TGCAGTGCTAGAGATGCGGCCGGACTAGCGGGCATCAATGAGCAGTTCTTC
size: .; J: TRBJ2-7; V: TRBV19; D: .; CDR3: CASSITAATYEQYF; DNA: TGTGCCAGTAGTATCACAGCGGCGACCTACGAGCAGTACTTC
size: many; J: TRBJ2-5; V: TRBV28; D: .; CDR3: CASSLLGTRLGETQYF; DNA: TGTGCCAGCAGTCTGCTCGGGACACGACTCGGGGAGACCCAGTACTTC
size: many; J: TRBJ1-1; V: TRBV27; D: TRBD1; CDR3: CASSSQGARFTEAFF; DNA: TGTGCCAGCAGTTCACAGGGGGCGCGATTTACTGAAGCTTTCTTT
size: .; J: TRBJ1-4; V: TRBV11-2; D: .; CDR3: CASSPSRAVEKLFF; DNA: TGTGCCAGCTCACCAAGCAGGGCTGTTGAAAAACTGTTTTTT
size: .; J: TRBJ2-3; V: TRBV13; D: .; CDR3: CASSLVQNTDTQYF; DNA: TGTGCCAGCAGCTTAGTACAGAACACAGATACGCAGTATTTT
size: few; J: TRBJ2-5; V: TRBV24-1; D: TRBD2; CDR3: CATSGLLAGEETQYF; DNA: TGTGCCACCAGTGGCCTCCTAGCGGGAGAAGAGACCCAGTACTTC
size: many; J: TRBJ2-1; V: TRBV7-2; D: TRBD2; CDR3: CASSLARGGRTYNEQFF; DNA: TGTGCCAGCAGCTTAGCGCGCGGCGGGAGGACCTACAATGAGCAGTTCTTC
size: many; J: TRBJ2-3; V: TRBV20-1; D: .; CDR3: CSARLPASTDTQYF; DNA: TGCAGTGCTAGACTACCGGCTAGCACAGATACGCAGTATTTT
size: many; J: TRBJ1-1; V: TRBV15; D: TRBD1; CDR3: CATSKRTGVYTEAFF; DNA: TGTGCCACCAGCAAAAGGACAGGAGTGTACACTGAAGCTTTCTTT
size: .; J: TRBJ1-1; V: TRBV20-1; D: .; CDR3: CSSPKGGARTEAFF; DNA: TGCAGTTCACCCAAGGGGGGGGCGAGGACTGAAGCTTTCTTT
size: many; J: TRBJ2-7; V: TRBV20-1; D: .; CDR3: CSADRDSVGYEQYF; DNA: TGCAGTGCTGATCGGGACTCCGTCGGGTACGAGCAGTACTTC
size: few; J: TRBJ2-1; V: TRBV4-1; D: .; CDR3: CASSQETGVKYNEQFF; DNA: TGCGCCAGCAGCCAAGAGACGGGAGTCAAGTACAATGAGCAGTTCTTC
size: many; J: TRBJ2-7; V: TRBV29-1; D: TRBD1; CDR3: CSATGEHEQYF; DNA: TGCAGCGCAACAGGGGAGCACGAGCAGTACTTC
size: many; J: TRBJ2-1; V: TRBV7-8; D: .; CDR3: CASSPSTQAYNEQFF; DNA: TGTGCCAGCAGCCCCTCAACTCAAGCCTACAATGAGCAGTTCTTC
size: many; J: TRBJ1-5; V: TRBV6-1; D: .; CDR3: CASSEVWGSNQPQHF; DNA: TGTGCCAGCAGTGAAGTTTGGGGTAGCAATCAGCCCCAGCATTTT
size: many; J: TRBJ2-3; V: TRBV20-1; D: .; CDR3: CSARVTDNTDTQYF; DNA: TGCAGTGCTAGGGTGACTGATAACACAGATACGCAGTATTTT
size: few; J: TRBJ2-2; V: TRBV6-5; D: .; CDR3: CASSYKKTANTGELFF; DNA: TGTGCCAGCAGTTACAAGAAGACAGCCAACACCGGGGAGCTGTTTTTT
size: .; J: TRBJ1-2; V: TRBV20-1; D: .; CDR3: CSAPTLLPYGYTF; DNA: TGCAGTGCGCCAACCCTCTTGCCCTATGGCTACACCTTC
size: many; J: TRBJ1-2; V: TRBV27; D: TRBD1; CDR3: CASSPGGDGYTF; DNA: TGTGCCAGCAGCCCAGGGGGAGATGGCTACACCTTC
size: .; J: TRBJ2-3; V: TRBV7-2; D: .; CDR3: CASSRDSHTDTQYF; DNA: TGTGCCAGCAGCAGGGACTCCCACACAGATACGCAGTATTTT
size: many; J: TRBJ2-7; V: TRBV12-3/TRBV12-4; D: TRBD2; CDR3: CASSPPVGGRESYEQYF; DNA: TGTGCCAGCAGTCCCCCTGTGGGGGGGAGGGAATCCTACGAGCAGTACTTC
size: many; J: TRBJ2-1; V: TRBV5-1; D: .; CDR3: CASSSGQNSYNEQFF; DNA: TGCGCCAGCAGCTCCGGACAGAACTCCTACAATGAGCAGTTCTTC
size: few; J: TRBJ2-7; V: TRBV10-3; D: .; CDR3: CAISGPWGGGGYDEQYF; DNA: TGTGCCATCAGTGGGCCGTGGGGAGGAGGAGGCTACGACGAGCAGTACTTC
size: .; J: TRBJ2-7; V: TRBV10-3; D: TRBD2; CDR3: CAIGGAGTRHEQYF; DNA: TGTGCCATCGGGGGTGCCGGGACTAGGCACGAGCAGTACTTC
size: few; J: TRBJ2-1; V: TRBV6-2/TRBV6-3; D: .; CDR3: CASRRTPPLRNEQFF; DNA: TGTGCCAGCAGACGGACTCCTCCTTTGCGCAATGAGCAGTTCTTC
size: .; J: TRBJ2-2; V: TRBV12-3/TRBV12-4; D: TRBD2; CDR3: CASSSIARGDTGELFF; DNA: TGTGCCAGCAGTTCGATAGCCCGGGGGGACACCGGGGAGCTGTTTTTT